Below, one T cell receptor beta chain is given with its context. Its antigen is still unknown. Using a J-beta primer mix together with a sample-barcoded 5' primer, a second PCR was run for roughly 7 to 11 cycles. TCRdb re-analysed the 5' RACE reads in MiXCR, keeping a single row per CDR3 protein. The sample has hundreds of thousands of distinct CDR3 sequences, under 30% seen once. This sample is drawn from a study of blood T cells in healthy people across ages. With 5 bases removed from V and 0 bases from J, the gap between germline ends came to 17 bases. The CDR3 length is 17 residues. Germline V CDR1 and CDR2: SGHTA, FQGNSA. In terms of origin and age, donors were healthy Caucasian individuals from Russia aged roughly 6 to 95. Samples each yielded at least 6 micrograms of total RNA. Study-wide results and limits: Researchers deemed the diversity estimates from one million T cells underestimates.

What was sequenced was blood. The rearrangement uses TRBV7-2 and TRBJ1-3; D uncertain. This clonotype originated in an elderly woman in good health. CDR3 sequence (DNA): TGTGCCAGCAGCAGCGGACCAGGAACAAACTCTGGAAACACCATATATTTT. This sequence encodes CASSSGPGTNSGNTIYF.